Presented here are 28 T cell receptor beta chains from one specimen sequenced in a study of regulatory and conventional T cells in RAG deficiency. Blood CD4+ CD25-high CD127-low regulatory T cells supplied the genomic DNA template. Repertoires were generated with immunoSEQ multiplex PCR, while TCRdb's copy carries only in-frame clones and drops some. The sample yields roughly 28,000 clones, around nine tenths seen once. The same data also contributed to another study, on regulatory T cells. That report notes: The primer mix had 52 TRBV and 13 TRBJ primers.

Sequenced sample: Tregs sorted from blood. The receptor set was obtained from a human donor in good health.

This chain links TRBV19 with TRBJ2-3; D not resolved. The germline V gene has CDR1 LNHDA and CDR2 SQIVND (reference sequence). This CDR3 region has 18 residues. V lost 2 bases and J 2 bases, leaving 20 bases between the germline ends. CDR3 region: CASSIILSASQDTDTQYF. DNA for the CDR3: TGTGCCAGTAGTATAATATTATCCGCGAGCCAGGACACAGATACGCAGTATTTT.

The sample holds one count of this clone. The V call is TRBV11-1, the J call TRBJ2-7; D is unclear. The CDR3 length is 13 residues. Per germline, CDR1 SGHAT and CDR2 FQDESV (reference sequence). V was shortened by 2 bases and J by 0 bases, with 5 bases between the two germline ends. CDR3: CASSLPSSYEQYF. In nucleotides, the CDR3 is TGTGCCAGCAGCTTACCGAGCTCCTACGAGCAGTACTTC.

The chain links TRBV7-6 to TRBJ2-5; no reliable D call. The germline gives CDR1 SGHVS, CDR2 FNYEAQ. The CDR3 loop spans 15 amino acids. The V gene lost 6 bases and the J gene lost 2 bases, with 16 bases spanning the gap. The CDR3 coding sequence is TGTGCCAGCAGACTACAGAATCGGCGGCAAGAGACCCAGTACTTC. Its protein is CASRLQNRRQETQYF.

This clone showed up just a few times. This chain connects TRBV9 to TRBJ2-3; D call uncertain. Germline CDR1 reads SGDLS; CDR2 reads YYNGEE. This CDR3 spans 14 amino acids. The ends were cut back, 7 bases at V and 2 bases at J, with 14 bases in the middle. CDR3: CASARTAATDTQYF. The DNA for the CDR3 is TGTGCCAGCGCTCGGACCGCGGCCACAGATACGCAGTATTTT. The full variable domain, rest sourced from reference TRBV9 and TRBJ2-3, is DSGVTQTPKHLITATGQRVTLRCSPRSGDLSVYWYQQSLDQGLQFLIQYYNGEERAKGNILERFSAQQFPDLHSELNLSSLELGDSALYFCASARTAATDTQYFGPGTRLTVL.

The chain recombines TRBV7-3 with TRBJ2-7, with a possible D match to TRBD2 (5 bases). V was pared by 4 bases and J by 0 bases, with 7 bases between. The germline V gene has CDR1 SGHTA and CDR2 FQGTGA. CDR3 length equals 13 residues. The CDR3 DNA sequence: TGTGCCAGCAGCTCCGCGGGCTCCTACGAGCAGTACTTC. Its protein is CASSSAGSYEQYF.

This clone was detected a few times. This chain links TRBV18 with TRBJ1-6; TRBD1 is a possible D gene (6 bases). This CDR3 has 15 amino acids. CDR1 and CDR2 from the germline V gene are KGHSH and LQKENI. V lost 2 bases to trimming and J lost 7 bases, with 12 bases between them. The CDR3 loop is CASSPGGGQNSPLHF. In nucleotides, the CDR3 is TGTGCCAGCTCACCAGGGGGGGGGCAGAATTCACCCCTCCACTTT.

In this sample, this clone turned up once. The rearrangement links TRBV5-1 to TRBJ2-3; D ambiguous. The germline V gene has CDR1 SGHRS and CDR2 YFSETQ. V was trimmed by 1 base and J by 1 base, leaving 22 bases between them. The CDR3 contains 19 residues. CDR3 nucleotide sequence: TGCGCCAGCAGCTTGTCGCACCCCCCAGTGGCAGGAGGCACAGATACGCAGTATTTT. It specifies CASSLSHPPVAGGTDTQYF.

The chain recombines TRBV5-1 with TRBJ2-1; D is perhaps TRBD1 or TRBD2 (6 bases each). The V and J ends lost 6 bases and 2 bases respectively, with 12 bases between them. This CDR3 has 14 residues. Germline-derived CDR1 and CDR2 are SGHRS and YFSETQ. CDR3 DNA sequence: TGCGCCAGCAACGCTCGGGGGCCCTACAATGAGCAGTTCTTC. Translated: CASNARGPYNEQFF.

In its sample, this clone was seen a few times. For the CDR3, the DNA is TGTGCCAGCAGCTTAGCCGGGCGGACTGAAGCTTTCTTT. It encodes CASSLAGRTEAFF. The chain has TRBV7-9 and TRBJ1-1; D ambiguous. CDR1 is SEHNR and CDR2 is FQNEAQ in the germline V gene (reference sequence). V was clipped by 0 bases and J by 5 bases, with 7 bases between them. CDR3 size: 13 residues.

The chain joins TRBV5-6 to TRBJ1-2; TRBD1 might be the D (6 bases). The CDR3 spans 14 residues. Germline V gene lookup returns CDR1 SGHDT and CDR2 YYEEEE. V shed 3 bases and J shed 2 bases, with 11 bases lying between them. CDR3 protein: CASSSLTGNYGYTF. CDR3 coding DNA: TGTGCCAGCAGCTCGTTGACAGGCAACTATGGCTACACCTTC.

The chain carries TRBV9 and TRBJ2-2, with D uncertain. The CDR3 loop spans 17 amino acids. Germline CDR1 is SGDLS and CDR2 is YYNGEE. V shed 4 bases and J shed 0 bases, with 16 bases lying between them. This CDR3 reads CASSPRGRRTNTGELFF. CDR3 nucleotide sequence: TGTGCCAGCAGCCCCCGAGGCAGGCGTACGAACACCGGGGAGCTGTTTTTT.

This clone has only a few counts. V gene TRBV29-1 combines with J gene TRBJ2-2; maybe TRBD1 (5 bases). Germline CDR1 and CDR2: SQVTM and ANQGSEA. The CDR3 sequence is 12 residues long. With 5 bases removed from V and 5 bases from J, the gap between germline ends came to 9 bases. The CDR3 spells CSVYQGTGELFF. CDR3 in DNA: TGCAGCGTTTATCAGGGAACCGGGGAGCTGTTTTTT.

The V and J genes are TRBV19 and TRBJ1-2; 8 nucleotides agree with TRBD1. There are 13 residues in the CDR3. Trimming took 7 bases from V and 5 from J; bases not matched to a gene: 6. Germline values: CDR1 LNHDA, CDR2 SQIVND (reference sequence). CDR3 nucleotide sequence: TGTGCCAGTACCTTAGACAGGGGATATGGCTACACCTTC. As protein: CASTLDRGYGYTF.

The V gene is TRBV28, the J gene TRBJ1-5; perhaps TRBD1 as D (5 bases). This CDR3 spans 15 amino acids. With 7 bases removed from V and 8 bases from J, the gap between germline ends came to 21 bases. Germline assignment: CDR1 MDHEN and CDR2 SYDVKM. CDR3 bases: TGTGCCAGCACCCCTTTGGTCAGGGCTCTCGAGCCCCAGCATTTT. Its protein product is CASTPLVRALEPQHF.

J is TRBJ1-2 and V is TRBV28, with D perhaps matching TRBD1 (5 bases). Per the germline V gene, CDR1 is MDHEN and CDR2 is SYDVKM. The V end lost 2 bases, the J end lost 2 bases, and 9 bases lay between the germline ends. This CDR3 contains 14 residues. The CDR3 sequence is CASSLPAGNYGYTF. Here the CDR3 DNA reads TGTGCCAGCAGTTTACCGGCAGGGAACTATGGCTACACCTTC.

The V gene is TRBV5-6, the J gene TRBJ2-6, with TRBD1 matching 7 bases. J was trimmed by 4 bases and V by 3 bases; bases with no gene match: 10. The CDR3 is made up of 17 amino acids. Per germline, CDR1 SGHDT and CDR2 YYEEEE. CDR3 bases: TGTGCCAGCAGCTGGGACAGAGCTTTAGGAGGGGCCAACGTCCTGACTTTC. This gives the protein CASSWDRALGGANVLTF.

This clone showed up just once. CDR3 sequence reads: CASSKTQGGNQPQHF. DNA of the CDR3: TGTGCCAGCTCAAAAACACAGGGTGGGAATCAGCCCCAGCATTTT. V usage is TRBV18 and J usage is TRBJ1-5; perhaps TRBD1 as D (6 bases). This CDR3 comprises 15 residues. Germline values: CDR1 KGHSH, CDR2 LQKENI. Trimming left V 5 bases short and J 4 bases short, with 15 bases between.

The chain joins TRBV15 to TRBJ1-1; D ambiguous. Trimming removed 0 bases from V and 8 bases from J, with 10 bases in between. The CDR3 is 13 residues long. Germline assignment: CDR1 LNHNV and CDR2 YYDKDF (reference sequence). CDR3 amino acids: CATSRDVGREAFF. The CDR3 DNA is TGTGCCACCAGCAGAGACGTGGGCCGGGAAGCTTTCTTT.

The rearrangement joins TRBV5-1 to TRBJ1-1; TRBD1 agrees at 9 bases. Per germline, CDR1 SGHRS and CDR2 YFSETQ. This CDR3 is built from 15 residues. The J segment lost 5 bases and the V segment lost 1 base, leaving 6 bases of the junction unmatched. This chain's CDR3 is CASSLTMTGGTEAFF. In DNA, the CDR3 is TGCGCCAGCAGCTTGACCATGACAGGGGGGACTGAAGCTTTCTTT. The full variable domain, in which reference TRBV5-1 and TRBJ1-1 provide the parts outside the CDR3, is KAGVTQTPRYLIKTRGQQVTLSCSPISGHRSVSWYQQTPGQGLQFLFEYFSETQRNKGNFPGRFSGRQFSNSRSEMNVSTLELGDSALYLCASSLTMTGGTEAFFGQGTRLTVV.

The rearrangement links TRBV4-1 to TRBJ1-6; D uncertain. The CDR3 spans 15 residues. V lost 1 base, J lost 6 bases, and 10 bases lay in between. CDR1 is MGHRA and CDR2 is YSYEKL in the germline V gene. As DNA, the CDR3 is TGCGCCAGCAGCCAAGGACCGGATTTTAATTCACCCCTCCACTTT. Its translation: CASSQGPDFNSPLHF.

The V gene is TRBV9, the J gene TRBJ2-1, with D possibly TRBD1 on 7 matching bases. The CDR3 totals 14 residues. V lost 3 bases and J lost 9, with 16 bases in between. CDR1 is SGDLS and CDR2 is YYNGEE in the germline V gene. The CDR3 DNA sequence: TGTGCCAGCAGCGCCAGGGGGGAAGCGGGTGAGCAGTTCTTC. It translates to CASSARGEAGEQFF.

This sequence joins TRBV19 and TRBJ2-5; perhaps TRBD1 as D (6 bases). This CDR3 region has 15 residues. CDR1 is LNHDA and CDR2 is SQIVND in the germline V gene (reference sequence). V was cut by 3 bases and J by 4 bases, with 15 bases left in between. In nucleotides, the CDR3 is TGTGCCAGTAGTATCCGGGGCCAGGGGTTAGAGACCCAGTACTTC. Its translation is CASSIRGQGLETQYF.

The chain is built from TRBV7-9 and TRBJ2-5, with 9 bases identical to TRBD2. J lost 3 bases, V lost 1 base, and 9 bases had no gene match. Looked up from germline, CDR1 is SEHNR and CDR2 is FQNEAQ (reference sequence). This CDR3 comprises 17 residues. The CDR3 reads CASSLGRLTSGKETQYF. As DNA, the CDR3 is TGTGCCAGCAGCTTAGGCAGGTTGACTAGCGGTAAAGAGACCCAGTACTTC.

The chain uses TRBV4-1 and TRBJ2-2; perhaps TRBD2 as D (7 bases). The CDR3 totals 16 residues. V dropped 1 base and J dropped 6 bases, with 15 bases sitting between them. Germline V gives CDR1 MGHRA, CDR2 YSYEKL. CDR3 sequence (DNA): TGCGCCAGCAGCCAAGCCTCCCGGGGGGCCCCCGGGGAGCTGTTTTTT. It specifies CASSQASRGAPGELFF.

The chain joins TRBV5-1 to TRBJ2-2; D remains ambiguous. V lost 0 bases to trimming and J lost 5 bases, with 8 bases between them. CDR1 and CDR2 (germline): SGHRS, YFSETQ. CDR3 length equals 14 residues. CDR3 DNA sequence: TGCGCCAGCAGCTTGGCCTTTAGGACCGGGGAGCTGTTTTTT. It specifies CASSLAFRTGELFF.

This clone was recorded only once. The chain is built from TRBV6-5 and TRBJ1-5; weak D call: TRBD1 (5 bases). Trimming left V 7 bases short and J 0 bases short, with 13 bases between. The CDR3 sequence is 15 residues long. CDR1 and CDR2 from the germline V gene are MNHEY and SVGAGI. This CDR3 reads CASKVTVHSNQPQHF. The CDR3 DNA reads TGTGCCAGCAAAGTGACAGTTCATAGCAATCAGCCCCAGCATTTT.

CDR3: CASSGLRSSTDTQYF. For the CDR3, the DNA is TGTGCCAGCAGTGGGCTGCGGTCTAGCACAGATACGCAGTATTTT. The V and J genes are TRBV6-1 and TRBJ2-3; D remains unclear. The length of the CDR3 is 15 residues. Germline CDR1 and CDR2: MNHNS and SASEGT. The V end was cut by 4 bases, the J end by 0 bases, with 11 bases between.

The V and J genes are TRBV7-8 and TRBJ2-7, with D perhaps TRBD1 or TRBD2 (5 bases each). This CDR3 has 15 residues. The ends were cut back, 7 bases at V and 0 bases at J, with 16 bases in the middle. The germline V gene encodes CDR1 SGHVS and CDR2 FQNEAQ. CDR3 residues: CASTKRPGTSYEQYF. The CDR3 nucleotides are TGTGCCAGCACAAAAAGGCCAGGGACCTCCTACGAGCAGTACTTC.